The rows below give T cell receptor beta chains drawn from one sample of a study of shared clonotypes between healthy human individuals. Sequencing used immunoSEQ multiplex PCR; TCRdb keeps in-frame clones, though not all of them. This table has some 2,500,000 clones, roughly 93% appearing once. Sequenced input: naive CD4+ T cells from PBMCs. These receptors all stem from a young man in good health. Some clones in this sample may be carry-over from other donors' samples. CDR3s include the opening cysteine and the closing phenylalanine or tryptophan. The order of the fields is CDR3 DNA, CDR3 protein, clone size, J gene, V gene, D gene. A D gene is named only where the DNA matches it firmly. Size is stated for part of the rows, as once, few or many counts, or as a class when the clone is expanded.

TGTGCCAGCAGTTGGGGTGGCGTTCCGAACACTGAAGCTTTCTTT	CASSWGGVPNTEAFF	-	TRBJ1-1	TRBV6-5	-
TGTGCCAGCAAACAACAGGGGGTCCGAGAGACCCAGTACTTC	CASKQQGVRETQYF	-	TRBJ2-5	TRBV19	TRBD1
TGCAGTGCTAAGAACACTGAAGCTTTCTTT	CSAKNTEAFF	few	TRBJ1-1	TRBV20-1	-
TGTGCCAGCAGCACGAGCCGGGACAGGGGGTTCTATGGCTACACCTTC	CASSTSRDRGFYGYTF	-	TRBJ1-2	TRBV9	TRBD1
TGTGCCAGCTCACCCTCAAGAGCTTACCGGGGGAGTAACTATGGCTACACCTTC	CASSPSRAYRGSNYGYTF	-	TRBJ1-2	TRBV18	-
TGTGCCAGCAGCGAATCTACCACCCCGACGGTAGGGAGGACTGATGAGCAGTTCTTC	CASSESTTPTVGRTDEQFF	-	TRBJ2-1	TRBV9	-
TGTGCCAGCAGCTCGAACTTGGACAGGTCGCCCTACGAGCAGTACTTC	CASSSNLDRSPYEQYF	-	TRBJ2-7	TRBV11-2	TRBD1
TGTGCCAGCAGTGAAGTACGGGAGCTGTTTTTT	CASSEVRELFF	few	TRBJ2-2	TRBV2	-
TGTGCCAGCAGCCAAGTAAAGGAGGATGGCTACACCTTC	CASSQVKEDGYTF	-	TRBJ1-2	TRBV14	-
TGTGCCAGCAGTGGACCACAGGGGCCACCGACTCGGCCCCAGCATTTT	CASSGPQGPPTRPQHF	-	TRBJ1-5	TRBV2	TRBD1
TGCAGTGCTTCAGACTCCTACGAGCAGTACTTC	CSASDSYEQYF	-	TRBJ2-7	TRBV20-1	-
TGCACCAGCACGACAGGGGATAATGAAAAACTGTTTTTT	CTSTTGDNEKLFF	-	TRBJ1-4	TRBV1	-
TGTGCTAGTGGTTCGGAGGGTCAGCCCCAGCATTTT	CASGSEGQPQHF	-	TRBJ1-5	TRBV12-5	-
TGTGCCAGCTCACCACAAAGACGGACCGGTATGAACACTGAAGCTTTCTTT	CASSPQRRTGMNTEAFF	-	TRBJ1-1	TRBV18	-
TGTGCCAGCAGTCTTCGGTTAGCGGGAGAGCCCGGGGAGCTGTTTTTT	CASSLRLAGEPGELFF	-	TRBJ2-2	TRBV27	TRBD2
TGCAGTGCTAGGCCTCTCTACGAGCAGTACTTC	CSARPLYEQYF	-	TRBJ2-7	TRBV20-1	-
TGTGCCAGCAGCTCCCAACAGGGGTTATCTGAAGCTTTCTTT	CASSSQQGLSEAFF	-	TRBJ1-1	TRBV9	TRBD1